This T cell receptor (beta chain) originates from a study of spatial heterogeneity in lung cancer. The time point was: sample taken at primary tumor resection. The donor group consisted of roughly 70 patients who had untreated, early-stage non-small cell lung cancer. Whole RNA, isolated from tumor, nontumor lung or frozen PBMC, was sequenced without prior sorting. V was pared by 3 bases and J by 1 base, with 7 bases between. Germline-derived CDR1 and CDR2 are LNHDA and SQIVND (reference sequence). The CDR3 runs to 14 residues. There are a few counts of this clonotype. Its antigen remains unknown. TCRdb fed the 5' RACE reads into MiXCR, producing one record per CDR3 protein. The repertoire has about 18,000 distinct CDR3 sequences, around 8% of them found once; the top ten carry less than 30%. Overall study results and limits: It was found that expanded intratumoral alpha and beta TCR counts tracked tumor mutation counts.

The source of this sequence is a male donor with early-stage non-small cell lung cancer. Sequencing used lung tumor tissue, obtained at surgery. J is TRBJ1-5 and V is TRBV19; tentatively, D is TRBD1 (6 bases). Here the CDR3 reads CASSIQGSNQPQHF. The CDR3 DNA sequence: TGTGCCAGTAGTATTCAGGGGAGCAATCAGCCCCAGCATTTT.